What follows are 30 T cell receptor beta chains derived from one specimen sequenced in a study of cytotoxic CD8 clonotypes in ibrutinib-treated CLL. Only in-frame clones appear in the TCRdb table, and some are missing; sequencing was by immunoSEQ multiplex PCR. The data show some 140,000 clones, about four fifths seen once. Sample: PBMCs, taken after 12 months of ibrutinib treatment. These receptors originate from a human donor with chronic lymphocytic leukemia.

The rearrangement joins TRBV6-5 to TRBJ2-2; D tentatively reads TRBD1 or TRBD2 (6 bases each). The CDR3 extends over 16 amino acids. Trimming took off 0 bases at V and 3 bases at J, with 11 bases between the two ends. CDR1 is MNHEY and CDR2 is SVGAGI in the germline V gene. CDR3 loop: CASSYSWRGYTGELFF. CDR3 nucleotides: TGTGCCAGCAGTTACTCGTGGAGGGGGTACACCGGGGAGCTGTTTTTT.

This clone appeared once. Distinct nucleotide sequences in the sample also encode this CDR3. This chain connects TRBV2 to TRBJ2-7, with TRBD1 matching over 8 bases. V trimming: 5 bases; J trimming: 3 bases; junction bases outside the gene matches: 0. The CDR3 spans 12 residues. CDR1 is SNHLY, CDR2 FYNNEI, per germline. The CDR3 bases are TGTGCCAGCAGTACAGGGGGCTACGAGCAGTACTTC. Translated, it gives CASSTGGYEQYF.

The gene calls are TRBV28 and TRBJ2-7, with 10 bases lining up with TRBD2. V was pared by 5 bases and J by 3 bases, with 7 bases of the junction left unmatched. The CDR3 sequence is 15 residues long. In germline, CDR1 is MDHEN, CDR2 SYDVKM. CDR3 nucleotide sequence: TGTGCCAGCAGTCCTCTAGCGGGAGCGGTCTACGAGCAGTACTTC. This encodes CASSPLAGAVYEQYF.

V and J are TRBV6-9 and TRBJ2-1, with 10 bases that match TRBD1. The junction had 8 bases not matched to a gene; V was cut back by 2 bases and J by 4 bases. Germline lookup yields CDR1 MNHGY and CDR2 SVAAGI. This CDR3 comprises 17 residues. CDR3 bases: TGTGCCAGCAGTTATAGAGGGACAGGGGAGCTATACAATGAGCAGTTCTTC. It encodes CASSYRGTGELYNEQFF.

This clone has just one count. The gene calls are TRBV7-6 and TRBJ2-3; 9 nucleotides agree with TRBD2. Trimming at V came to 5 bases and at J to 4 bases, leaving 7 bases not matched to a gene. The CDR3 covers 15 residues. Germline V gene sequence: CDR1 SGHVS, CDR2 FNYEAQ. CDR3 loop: CASSHSSGAADTQYF. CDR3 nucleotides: TGTGCCAGCAGCCACTCTAGCGGGGCGGCAGATACGCAGTATTTT.

CDR3 loop: CASSVAAFHTQYF. CDR3 DNA: TGTGCCAGCAGCGTAGCCGCCTTTCATACGCAGTATTTT. The chain joins TRBV9 to TRBJ2-3; D gene ambiguous. V was clipped by 0 bases and J by 7 bases, with 9 bases between them. Germline loops: CDR1 SGDLS, CDR2 YYNGEE. This CDR3 has 13 residues.

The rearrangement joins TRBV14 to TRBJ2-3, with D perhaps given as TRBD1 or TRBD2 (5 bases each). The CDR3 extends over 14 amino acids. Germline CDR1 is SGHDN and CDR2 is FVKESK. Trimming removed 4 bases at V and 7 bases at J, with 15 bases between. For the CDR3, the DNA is TGTGCCAGCAGCCCCTGGGACCCCGCTAATACGCAGTATTTT. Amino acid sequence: CASSPWDPANTQYF.

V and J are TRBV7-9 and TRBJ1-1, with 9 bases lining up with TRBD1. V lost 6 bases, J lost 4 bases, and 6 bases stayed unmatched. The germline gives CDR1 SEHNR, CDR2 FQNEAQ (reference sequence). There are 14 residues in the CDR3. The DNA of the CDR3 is TGTGCCAGCAGTATACAGGGGGCGTCCACTGAAGCTTTCTTT. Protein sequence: CASSIQGASTEAFF.

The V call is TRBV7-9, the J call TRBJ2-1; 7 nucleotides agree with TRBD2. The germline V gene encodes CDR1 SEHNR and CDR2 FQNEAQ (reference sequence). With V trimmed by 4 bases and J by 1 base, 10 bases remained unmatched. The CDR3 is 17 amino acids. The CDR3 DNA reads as TGTGCCAGCAGCTCCACGACTAGCTTGGTATCCTACAATGAGCAGTTCTTC. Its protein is CASSSTTSLVSYNEQFF.

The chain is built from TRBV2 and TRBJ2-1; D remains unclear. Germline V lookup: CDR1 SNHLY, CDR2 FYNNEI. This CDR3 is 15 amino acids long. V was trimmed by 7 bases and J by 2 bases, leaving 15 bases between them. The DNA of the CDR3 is TGTGCCAGCACTCCCCCAGACATAACCTACAATGAGCAGTTCTTC. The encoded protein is CASTPPDITYNEQFF. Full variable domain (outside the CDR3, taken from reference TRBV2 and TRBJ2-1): EPEVTQTPSHQVTQMGQEVILRCVPISNHLYFYWYRQILGQKVEFLVSFYNNEISEKSEIFDDQFSVERPDGSNFTLKIRSTKLEDSAMYFCASTPPDITYNEQFFGPGTRLTVL.

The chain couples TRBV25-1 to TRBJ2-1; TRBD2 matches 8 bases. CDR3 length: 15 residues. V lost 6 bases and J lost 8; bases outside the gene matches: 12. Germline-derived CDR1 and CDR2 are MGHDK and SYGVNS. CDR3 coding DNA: TGTGCCAGCAGACCCCTGGGTAGCGGGATAGATGAGCAGTTCTTC. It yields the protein CASRPLGSGIDEQFF.

CDR3 bases: TGTGCCAGCAGCTCGAGGACTAGCGGCACAGATACGCAGTATTTT. The encoded protein is CASSSRTSGTDTQYF. The chain links TRBV7-3 to TRBJ2-3; 9 bases map to TRBD2. Germline V gene sequence: CDR1 SGHTA, CDR2 FQGTGA. This CDR3 spans 15 amino acids. Trimming took 4 bases from V and 1 from J; bases not matched to a gene: 3.

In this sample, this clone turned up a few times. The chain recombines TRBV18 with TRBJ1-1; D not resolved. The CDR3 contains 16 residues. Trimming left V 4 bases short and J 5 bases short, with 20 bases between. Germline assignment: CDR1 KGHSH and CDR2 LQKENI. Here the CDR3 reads CASSLESGVRATEAFF. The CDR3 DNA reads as TGTGCCAGCTCACTCGAAAGCGGGGTTCGGGCAACTGAAGCTTTCTTT.

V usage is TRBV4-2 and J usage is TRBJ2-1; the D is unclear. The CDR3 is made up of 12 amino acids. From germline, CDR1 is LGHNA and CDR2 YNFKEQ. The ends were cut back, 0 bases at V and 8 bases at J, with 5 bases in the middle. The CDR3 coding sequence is TGTGCCAGCAGCCAAGATAAGGATGAGCAGTTCTTC. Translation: CASSQDKDEQFF.

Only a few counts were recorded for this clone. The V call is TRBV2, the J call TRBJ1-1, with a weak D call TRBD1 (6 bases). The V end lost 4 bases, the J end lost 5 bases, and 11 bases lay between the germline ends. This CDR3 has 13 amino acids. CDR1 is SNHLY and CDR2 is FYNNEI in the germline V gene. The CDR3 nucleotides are TGTGCCAGCAGTGCGGAGGGGGTAACTGAAGCTTTCTTT. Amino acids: CASSAEGVTEAFF.

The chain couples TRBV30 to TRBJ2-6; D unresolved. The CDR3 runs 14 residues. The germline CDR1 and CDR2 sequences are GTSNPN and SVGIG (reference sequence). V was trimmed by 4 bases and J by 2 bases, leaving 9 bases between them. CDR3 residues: CAWTLFAGANVLTF. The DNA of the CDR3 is TGTGCCTGGACTTTGTTTGCTGGGGCCAACGTCCTGACTTTC.

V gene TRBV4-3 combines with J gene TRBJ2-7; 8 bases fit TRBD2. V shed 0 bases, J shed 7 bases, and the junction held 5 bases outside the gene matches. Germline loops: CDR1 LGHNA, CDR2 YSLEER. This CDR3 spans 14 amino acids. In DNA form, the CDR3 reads TGCGCCAGCAGCCAAGATATGAGCGGGAGTGAGCAGTACTTC. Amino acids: CASSQDMSGSEQYF.

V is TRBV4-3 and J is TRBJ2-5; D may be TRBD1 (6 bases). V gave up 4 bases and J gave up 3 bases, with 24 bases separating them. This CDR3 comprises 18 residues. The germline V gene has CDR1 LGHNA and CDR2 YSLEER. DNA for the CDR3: TGCGCCAGCAGCCCGAACAGGGTCCCTCCTTTTGCTAAAGAGACCCAGTACTTC. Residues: CASSPNRVPPFAKETQYF.

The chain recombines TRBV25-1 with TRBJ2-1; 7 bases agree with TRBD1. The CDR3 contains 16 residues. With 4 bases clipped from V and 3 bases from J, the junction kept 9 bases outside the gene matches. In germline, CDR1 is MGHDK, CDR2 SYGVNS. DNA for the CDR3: TGTGCCAGCAGTGCCCCTGACAGGGTGAGCTACAATGAGCAGTTCTTC. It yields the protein CASSAPDRVSYNEQFF.

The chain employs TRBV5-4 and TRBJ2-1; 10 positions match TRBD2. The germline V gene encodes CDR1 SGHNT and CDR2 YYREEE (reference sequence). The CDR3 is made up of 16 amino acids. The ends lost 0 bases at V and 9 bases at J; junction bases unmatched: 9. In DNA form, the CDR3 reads TGTGCCAGCAGCTTGGCCGGGGTAGCGGGGGGTGGTGAGCAGTTCTTC. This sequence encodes CASSLAGVAGGGEQFF. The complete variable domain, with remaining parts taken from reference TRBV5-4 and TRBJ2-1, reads ETGVTQSPTHLIKTRGQQVTLRCSSQSGHNTVSWYQQALGQGPQFIFQYYREEENGRGNFPPRFSGLQFPNYSSELNVNALELDDSALYLCASSLAGVAGGGEQFFGPGTRLTVL.

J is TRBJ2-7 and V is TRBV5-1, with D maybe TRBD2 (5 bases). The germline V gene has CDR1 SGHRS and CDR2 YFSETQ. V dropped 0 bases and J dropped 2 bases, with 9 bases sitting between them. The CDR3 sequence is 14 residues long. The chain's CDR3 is CASSLEGSPYEQYF. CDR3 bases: TGCGCCAGCAGCTTGGAAGGGAGTCCCTACGAGCAGTACTTC.

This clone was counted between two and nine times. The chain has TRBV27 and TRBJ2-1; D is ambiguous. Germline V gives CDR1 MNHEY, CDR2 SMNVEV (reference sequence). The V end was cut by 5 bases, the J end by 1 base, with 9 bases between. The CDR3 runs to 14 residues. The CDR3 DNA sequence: TGTGCCAGCAGTGAAAACGGTTCCTACAATGAGCAGTTCTTC. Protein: CASSENGSYNEQFF.

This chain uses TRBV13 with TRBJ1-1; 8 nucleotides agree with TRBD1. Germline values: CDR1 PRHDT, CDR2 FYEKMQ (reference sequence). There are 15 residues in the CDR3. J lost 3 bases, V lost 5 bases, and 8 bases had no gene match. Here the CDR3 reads CASSGHRGLYTEAFF. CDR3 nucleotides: TGTGCCAGCAGCGGACACAGGGGGTTGTACACTGAAGCTTTCTTT.

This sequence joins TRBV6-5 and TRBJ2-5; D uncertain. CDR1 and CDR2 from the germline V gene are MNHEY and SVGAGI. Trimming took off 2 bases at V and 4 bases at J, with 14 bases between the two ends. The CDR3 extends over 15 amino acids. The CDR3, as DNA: TGTGCCAGCAGTTACGATTTAAGGGTCGGAGAGACCCAGTACTTC. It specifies CASSYDLRVGETQYF.

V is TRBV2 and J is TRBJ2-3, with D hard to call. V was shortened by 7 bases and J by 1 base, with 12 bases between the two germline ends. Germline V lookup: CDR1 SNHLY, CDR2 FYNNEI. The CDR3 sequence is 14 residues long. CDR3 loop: CASKVTRGTDTQYF. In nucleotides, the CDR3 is TGTGCCAGCAAAGTCACAAGGGGCACAGATACGCAGTATTTT.

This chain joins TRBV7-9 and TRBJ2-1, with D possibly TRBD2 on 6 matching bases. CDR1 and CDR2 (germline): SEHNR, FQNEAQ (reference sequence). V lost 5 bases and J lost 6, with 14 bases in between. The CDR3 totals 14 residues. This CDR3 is CASSRAGNANEQFF. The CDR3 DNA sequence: TGTGCCAGCAGCCGAGCGGGTAACGCCAATGAGCAGTTCTTC.

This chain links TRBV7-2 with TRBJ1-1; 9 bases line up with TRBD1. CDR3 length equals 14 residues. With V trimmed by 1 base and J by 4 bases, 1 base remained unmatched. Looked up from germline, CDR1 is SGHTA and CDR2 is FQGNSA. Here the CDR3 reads CASSLETGGTEAFF. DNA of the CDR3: TGTGCCAGCAGCTTAGAGACAGGGGGCACTGAAGCTTTCTTT.

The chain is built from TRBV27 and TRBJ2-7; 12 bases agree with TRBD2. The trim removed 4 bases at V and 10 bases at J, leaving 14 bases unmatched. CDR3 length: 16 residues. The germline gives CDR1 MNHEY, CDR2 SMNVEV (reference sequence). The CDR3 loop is CASSSPGLAGGLGQYF. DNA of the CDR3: TGTGCCAGCAGTTCCCCGGGGCTAGCGGGAGGGTTAGGACAGTACTTC.

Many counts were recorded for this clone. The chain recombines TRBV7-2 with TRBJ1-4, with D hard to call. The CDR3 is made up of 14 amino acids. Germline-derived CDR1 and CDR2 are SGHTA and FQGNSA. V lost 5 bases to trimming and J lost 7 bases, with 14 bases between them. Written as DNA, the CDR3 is TGTGCCAGCAGCCCCGCGGGAGGGAGTGAAAAACTGTTTTTT. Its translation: CASSPAGGSEKLFF. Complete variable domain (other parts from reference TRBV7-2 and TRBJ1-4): GAGVSQSPSNKVTEKGKDVELRCDPISGHTALYWYRQSLGQGLEFLIYFQGNSAPDKSGLPSDRFSAERTGGSVSTLTIQRTQQEDSAVYLCASSPAGGSEKLFFGSGTQLSVL.

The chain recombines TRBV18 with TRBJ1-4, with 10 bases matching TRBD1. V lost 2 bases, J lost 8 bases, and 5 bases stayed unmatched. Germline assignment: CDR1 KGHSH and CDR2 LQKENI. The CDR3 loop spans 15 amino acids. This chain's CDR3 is CASSPIGTGEEKLFF. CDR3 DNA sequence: TGTGCCAGCTCACCAATCGGGACAGGGGAAGAAAAACTGTTTTTT.